The rows below give T cell receptor beta chains drawn from one sample of a study of OX40 agonist ivuxolimab in advanced cancers. Here immunoSEQ multiplex PCR was the method, and the copy in TCRdb shows in-frame clones only, minus some. The table records fewer than 85,000 clones, about 86% of them present only once. This material consisted of CD4+ or CD8+ T cells sorted from blood, taken in a trial of the OX40 agonist ivuxolimab. All receptors come from an adult with an advanced solid tumor such as melanoma, head and neck, liver or kidney cancer. Both conserved end residues are part of each CDR3. D genes are given only for firm matches. The listing skips clone size in some rows; elsewhere it reads once, few, many or a size class.

>TRBV19|16|-|TRBJ2-1|TRBD1
CASSTIGQVSYNEQFF
TGTGCCAGTAGTACCATAGGACAGGTCTCCTACAATGAGCAGTTCTTC
>TRBV7-9|14|-|TRBJ1-6|-
CASSPGWGNSPLHF
TGTGCCAGCAGTCCAGGTTGGGGCAATTCACCCCTCCACTTT
>TRBV29-1|14|-|TRBJ2-2|TRBD1
CSVGTGGANRELFF
TGCAGCGTTGGTACAGGGGGCGCGAATAGGGAGCTGTTTTTT
>TRBV6-6|15|once|TRBJ1-6|-
CASSQSNSYNSPLHF
TGTGCCAGCAGTCAGAGCAACTCCTATAATTCACCCCTCCACTTT
>TRBV7-3|15|-|TRBJ2-1|TRBD2
CASSWSGGALNEQFF
TGTGCCAGCAGCTGGAGCGGGGGGGCACTGAATGAGCAGTTCTTC
>TRBV18|19|-|TRBJ1-2|-
CASSPIRVRRDAKGYGYTF
TGTGCCAGCTCACCAATCAGAGTCCGGCGGGACGCAAAAGGCTATGGCTACACCTTC
>TRBV5-1|17|once|TRBJ1-3|-
CASSPGAGVSSGNTIYF
TGCGCCAGCAGCCCGGGGGCAGGGGTTTCCTCTGGAAACACCATATATTTT
>TRBV7-6|17|-|TRBJ2-3|TRBD1
CASSLAYLGTGQDTQYF
TGTGCCAGCAGCTTAGCTTACCTCGGGACAGGGCAAGATACGCAGTATTTT
>TRBV15|12|-|TRBJ2-5|-
CATSREYRPQYF
TGTGCCACCAGCAGAGAATACAGGCCGCAGTACTTC
>TRBV13|11|once|TRBJ2-1|-
CASSSRHEQFF
TGTGCCAGCAGCTCAAGACATGAGCAGTTCTTC
>TRBV5-1|15|once|TRBJ1-1|TRBD1
CASSRLQGGNTEAFF
TGCGCCAGCAGCCGACTTCAGGGGGGGAACACTGAAGCTTTCTTT
>TRBV4-1|15|once|TRBJ2-1|-
CASSQSVTSYNEQFF
TGCGCCAGCAGCCAATCCGTTACCTCCTACAATGAGCAGTTCTTC
>TRBV4-3|17|-|TRBJ2-6|-
CASSPLLTGLGANVLTF
TGCGCCAGCAGCCCATTATTAACTGGGCTTGGGGCCAACGTCCTGACTTTC
>TRBV6-4|15|-|TRBJ2-7|-
CASSPFGGRSYEQYF
TGTGCCAGCAGTCCTTTTGGCGGGCGCTCCTACGAGCAGTACTTC
>TRBV28|14|once|TRBJ1-1|-
CASSRGRGYAEAFF
TGTGCCAGCAGCCGGGGACGGGGTTATGCTGAAGCTTTCTTT
>TRBV30|15|-|TRBJ1-6|-
CAWSKLLGGNSPLHF
TGTGCCTGGTCGAAATTATTGGGGGGCAATTCACCCCTCCACTTT
>TRBV19|12|-|TRBJ2-2|-
CASSIQGGELFF
TGTGCCAGTAGTATTCAGGGCGGGGAGCTGTTTTTT
>TRBV7-4|13|-|TRBJ1-2|TRBD1
CASSLDRGNGYTF
TGTGCCAGCAGCCTCGACAGGGGGAATGGCTACACCTTC
>TRBV5-4|15|-|TRBJ1-2|TRBD1
CASSPDREDGYGYTF
TGTGCCAGCAGCCCGGACAGGGAGGACGGCTATGGCTACACCTTC
>TRBV4-3|18|-|TRBJ2-5|TRBD2
CASSQDLTSGGLQETQYF
TGCGCCAGCAGCCAAGATCTCACTAGCGGGGGGCTCCAAGAGACCCAGTACTTC
>TRBV29-1|13|-|TRBJ1-4|-
CSVLGASNEKLFF
TGCAGCGTGCTGGGGGCTAGTAATGAAAAACTGTTTTTT
>TRBV27|13|-|TRBJ1-2|-
CASSLEGRGGYTF
TGTGCCAGCAGTTTAGAGGGGCGGGGTGGCTACACCTTC
>TRBV2|12|few|TRBJ1-5|TRBD1
CASSFQGEAQHF
TGTGCCAGCAGTTTCCAGGGGGAGGCCCAGCATTTT
>TRBV2|15|-|TRBJ1-4|-
CASSDTQGGHEKLFF
TGTGCCAGCAGCGACACACAGGGAGGTCATGAAAAACTGTTTTTT
>TRBV18|14|-|TRBJ1-5|TRBD1
CASSGGDRAGPQHF
TGTGCCAGCTCAGGAGGGGACAGGGCTGGGCCCCAGCATTTT
>TRBV10-1|18|-|TRBJ2-7|TRBD2
CASSDIAGGQYPTYEQYF
TGCGCCAGCAGTGATATAGCGGGGGGCCAATACCCAACCTACGAGCAGTACTTC
>TRBV10-1|15|-|TRBJ2-3|TRBD2
CASRAGLAGPDTQYF
TGCGCCAGCAGAGCGGGACTAGCGGGGCCAGATACGCAGTATTTT
>TRBV7-2|15|-|TRBJ2-1|TRBD1
CASSSGTGRYNEQFF
TGTGCCAGCAGCTCCGGGACAGGGAGATACAATGAGCAGTTCTTC
>TRBV15|14|-|TRBJ1-5|TRBD1
CATSRDRVNQPQHF
TGTGCCACCAGCAGGGACAGGGTGAATCAGCCCCAGCATTTT
>TRBV27|13|-|TRBJ1-2|-
CASSLRQDQLYTF
TGTGCCAGCAGTTTGCGACAGGATCAGCTCTACACCTTC
>TRBV5-1|15|-|TRBJ1-1|TRBD1
CASTPGGSGDTEAFF
TGCGCCAGCACCCCAGGGGGTTCAGGGGACACTGAAGCTTTCTTT
>TRBV5-1|15|-|TRBJ2-5|TRBD1
CASSLDTGGTETQYF
TGCGCCAGCAGCTTGGATACAGGGGGCACGGAGACCCAGTACTTC
>TRBV5-4|13|-|TRBJ1-2|-
CASSLEGNYGYTF
TGTGCCAGCAGCTTGGAAGGGAACTATGGCTACACCTTC
>TRBV30|12|-|TRBJ1-2|-
CAWSETGIGYTF
TGTGCCTGGAGTGAAACTGGGATTGGCTACACCTTC
>TRBV9|14|-|TRBJ1-3|-
CASSVAQTGNTIYF
TGTGCCAGCAGCGTAGCACAGACTGGAAACACCATATATTTT
>TRBV7-9|18|-|TRBJ1-1|TRBD1
CASSFTGTGGPINTEAFF
TGTGCCAGCAGCTTTACCGGGACAGGGGGCCCAATTAACACTGAAGCTTTCTTT
>TRBV11-1|14|-|TRBJ2-2|-
CASSLGQNTGELFF
TGTGCCAGCAGCTTAGGTCAGAACACCGGGGAGCTGTTTTTT
>TRBV5-4|15|-|TRBJ2-1|-
CASSRGSSSYNEQFF
TGTGCCAGCAGTCGGGGTTCGAGCTCCTACAATGAGCAGTTCTTC
>TRBV9|15|-|TRBJ1-2|-
CASSSRAQEGYGYTF
TGTGCCAGCAGCTCCCGGGCCCAGGAGGGGTATGGCTACACCTTC
>TRBV9|14|few|TRBJ1-1|-
CASSVGPLDTEAFF
TGTGCCAGCAGCGTAGGGCCGTTGGACACTGAAGCTTTCTTT
>TRBV20-1|11|few|TRBJ2-1|-
CSARNLFVEFF
TGCAGTGCTAGAAACCTATTCGTGGAGTTCTTC
>TRBV27|13|few|TRBJ1-2|TRBD1
CASSRLDRGSYTF
TGTGCCAGCAGCCGCTTGGACAGGGGAAGCTACACCTTC
>TRBV6-1|13|once|TRBJ1-1|TRBD1
CASSGTANTEAFF
TGTGCCAGCAGCGGGACAGCGAACACTGAAGCTTTCTTT
>TRBV25-1|16|-|TRBJ1-6|-
CASSESYTGINSPLHF
TGTGCCAGCAGTGAATCCTATACAGGGATCAATTCACCCCTCCACTTT
>TRBV11-2|15|few|TRBJ1-2|-
CASSPTQDSNYGYTF
TGTGCCAGCAGCCCAACGCAGGACAGTAACTATGGCTACACCTTC